This T cell receptor (beta chain) is drawn from a study of blood T cells in healthy people across ages. Study-wide results and caveats: Expanded clonotype changes were possibly confounded by unknown donor CMV status. Both naive CD4+ cell counts and diversity were greater in long-lived donors than in aged donors. One million T cells yielded diversity estimates that were considered underestimates.

A second PCR of about 6 to 11 cycles used a sample-barcoded 5' primer and a J-beta primer mix. Every single cDNA molecule received a tag from a template-switch adaptor with 12 random nucleotides. TCRdb reprocessed the 5' RACE reads with MiXCR, giving one entry per CDR3 protein. The profile covers 580,000 or so distinct CDR3 sequences, with around 48% appearing a single time and roughly 25% taken by the ten largest. The V gene's germline CDR1 is DFQATT and CDR2 SNEGSKA (reference sequence). The CDR3 sequence is 15 residues long. Trimming left V 1 base short and J 8 bases short, with 20 bases between. To note about this clonotype: Antigen specificity is unknown.

The chain is built from TRBV20-1 and TRBJ1-2; weak D call: TRBD1 (5 bases). This TCR came from an elderly man in good health. The sample consisted of blood. CDR3 coding DNA: TGCAGTGCTAGAGCGACCACCGGGACCGCCAAAGGCTACACCTTC. Translated: CSARATTGTAKGYTF.